This T cell receptor beta chain is drawn from a study of technical replicates of blood from several donors. Sequenced by immunoSEQ multiplex PCR; TCRdb stores in-frame clones only, minus some. The sample consists of tens of thousands of clones, around four fifths of them appearing once. Sequencing was done on a sample of PBMCs. This clonotype was sampled from a human donor in good health. Some clones in this sample may be carry-over from other donors' samples.

The CDR3 region has the DNA TGTGCCAGCAGCTTGGGAGGGAACCCCTCCGAGCAGTACTTC. Its translation: CASSLGGNPSEQYF. The rearrangement uses TRBV5-6 and TRBJ2-5; the D gene is possibly TRBD2 (5 bases). The J call may not be correct, given that the DNA end is closer to TRBJ2-7. There are 14 residues in the CDR3. Germline V gene data show CDR1 as SGHDT and CDR2 as YYEEEE.